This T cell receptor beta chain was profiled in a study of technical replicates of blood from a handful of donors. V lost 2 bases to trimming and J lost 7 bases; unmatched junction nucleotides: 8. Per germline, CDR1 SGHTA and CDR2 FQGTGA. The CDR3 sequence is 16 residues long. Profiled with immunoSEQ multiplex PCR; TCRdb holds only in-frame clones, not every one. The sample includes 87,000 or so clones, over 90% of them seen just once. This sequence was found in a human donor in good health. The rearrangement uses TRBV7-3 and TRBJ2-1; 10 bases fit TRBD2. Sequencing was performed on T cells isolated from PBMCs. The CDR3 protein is CASSLDASGSWNEQFF. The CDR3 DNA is TGTGCCAGCAGCTTAGACGCTAGCGGGAGTTGGAATGAGCAGTTCTTC.